This TCR beta chain was recovered during a study of cytomegalovirus exposure and HLA in healthy donors. V gave up 0 bases and J gave up 6 bases, with 9 bases separating them. CDR3 length: 15 residues. CDR1 and CDR2 (germline): SEHNR, FQNEAQ (reference sequence). Clones were read by immunoSEQ multiplex PCR, and TCRdb kept only the in-frame ones, dropping some. The sample lists about 280,000 clones; around 89% were seen once. This TCR was recovered from a woman younger than 30 in good health and CMV-seronegative. Sequencing was carried out using PBMCs. V is TRBV7-9 and J is TRBJ1-6; the D is unclear. CDR3 in amino acids: CASSLAPRANSPLHF. The DNA of the CDR3 is TGTGCCAGCAGCTTAGCACCCCGCGCTAATTCACCCCTCCACTTT.